These 4 T cell receptor beta chains came from one sample sequenced in a study of beta chain features in type 1 diabetes. cDNA synthesis used the whole RNA isolate, giving expressed TCRB sequences. Using immunoSEQ multiplex PCR, the repertoire was profiled, and TCRdb retains in-frame clones only, with some absent. Of under 450,000 clones in the sample, approximately 14% were seen once. Sequenced material: naive CD4+ T cells from blood. All receptors come from a man aged 25 to 40 in good health.

In its sample, this clone was seen a few times. The gene calls are TRBV28 and TRBJ2-5; TRBD2 agrees at 15 bases. Germline-derived CDR1 and CDR2 are MDHEN and SYDVKM. The ends lost 8 bases at V and 6 bases at J; junction bases unmatched: 7. The CDR3 length is 15 residues. CDR3 residues: CASSGLAGGRKTQYF. The CDR3 bases are TGTGCCAGCTCTGGACTAGCGGGGGGGCGGAAGACCCAGTACTTC. Looking up the rest from reference TRBV28 and TRBJ2-5 gives the full variable domain: DVKVTQSSRYLVKRTGEKVFLECVQDMDHENMFWYRQDPGLGLRLIYFSYDVKMKEKGDIPEGYSVSREKKERFSLILESASTNQTSMYLCASSGLAGGRKTQYFGPGTRLLVL.

This clone was found a few times. The CDR3 nucleotides are TGCAGCGTTGGGGCGCTAGGTGAGCAGTTCTTC. Its translation: CSVGALGEQFF. The chain links TRBV29-1 to TRBJ2-1, with D uncertain. V was clipped by 4 bases and J by 9 bases, with 10 bases between them. This CDR3 spans 11 amino acids. CDR1 SQVTM and CDR2 ANQGSEA come from the germline V gene.

The chain joins TRBV18 to TRBJ1-2; possibly TRBD1 for D (5 bases). Trimming cost V 3 bases and J 6 bases, with 14 bases left between them. The germline gives CDR1 KGHSH, CDR2 LQKENI. The CDR3 extends over 14 amino acids. The CDR3 spells CASSPAGLPDGYTF. The DNA for the CDR3 is TGTGCCAGCTCACCCGCGGGGCTACCGGATGGCTACACCTTC.

The rearrangement joins TRBV7-2 to TRBJ2-3; D is uncertain. V gave up 1 base and J gave up 0 bases, with 8 bases separating them. The CDR3 runs 15 residues. Germline CDR1 is SGHTA and CDR2 is FQGNSA. CDR3 bases: TGTGCCAGCAGCTTAGTAGACTCTAGCACAGATACGCAGTATTTT. This translates into CASSLVDSSTDTQYF.